These 24 T cell receptor beta chains originate from one sample sequenced in a study of vaccination and CD4 T cells after COVID-19. As to treatment: roughly 10-day PBMC culture with coronavirus spike peptide pools or control peptides (ViraFEST assay). These TCRs are of unknown antigen specificity. Sequencing of the DNA from cultured CD4+ T cells was carried out with the Oncomine TCR Beta short-read assay. TCRdb re-called the PCR reads with MiXCR, one entry per CDR3 protein. The sample yields 14,000 or so distinct CDR3 sequences, 51% seen once. The source material was CD4+ T cells from blood, cultured in vitro, sampled before SARS-CoV-2 vaccination. The receptors derive from a human donor who had recovered from COVID-19.

The chain carries TRBV20-1 and TRBJ2-3; D ambiguous. This CDR3 is 12 amino acids long. The germline CDR1 and CDR2 sequences are DFQATT and SNEGSKA (reference sequence). V lost 2 bases to trimming and J lost 5 bases, with 8 bases between them. The CDR3 is CSARLPGDTQYF. In DNA, the CDR3 is TGCAGTGCTAGACTACCGGGAGATACGCAGTATTTT.

This clonotype has just a few counts. V usage is TRBV7-2 and J usage is TRBJ1-1, with TRBD1 as a possible D gene (5 bases). The length of the CDR3 is 14 residues. The germline V and J ends were trimmed by 5 bases and 4 bases, with 14 bases remaining between them. The germline V gene has CDR1 SGHTA and CDR2 FQGNSA. CDR3 residues: CASSPTKGLTEAFF. The CDR3 nucleotides are TGTGCCAGCAGCCCAACGAAGGGACTCACTGAAGCTTTCTTT.

This clonotype has only a few counts. This CDR3 reads CASSSASATGNTEAFF. The CDR3 DNA reads TGTGCCAGCAGCTCGGCCTCTGCGACGGGCAACACTGAAGCTTTCTTT. This chain uses TRBV5-4 with TRBJ1-1; D is uncertain. This CDR3 contains 16 residues. The germline V and J ends were trimmed by 3 bases and 2 bases, with 17 bases remaining between them. Germline V gene data show CDR1 as SGHNT and CDR2 as YYREEE (reference sequence). The full variable domain, completed using reference TRBV5-4 and TRBJ1-1, is ETGVTQSPTHLIKTRGQQVTLRCSSQSGHNTVSWYQQALGQGPQFIFQYYREEENGRGNFPPRFSGLQFPNYSSELNVNALELDDSALYLCASSSASATGNTEAFFGQGTRLTVV.

This clonotype has only a few counts. The chain is built from TRBV20-1 and TRBJ1-2, with D possibly TRBD1 on 6 matching bases. This CDR3 has 14 amino acids. Trimming stripped 3 bases from V and 0 bases from J, with 11 bases between. The germline CDR1 and CDR2 sequences are DFQATT and SNEGSKA (reference sequence). The CDR3 DNA sequence: TGCAGTGCTAGTCAACAGGGATCTAACTATGGCTACACCTTC. Amino acid sequence: CSASQQGSNYGYTF.

The chain couples TRBV5-6 to TRBJ1-1, with D maybe TRBD1 (5 bases). From germline, CDR1 is SGHDT and CDR2 YYEEEE. This CDR3 contains 16 residues. V lost 4 bases and J lost 4, with 20 bases in between. This chain's CDR3 is CASSVGFGGLATEAFF. As DNA, the CDR3 is TGTGCCAGCAGCGTTGGTTTCGGGGGATTAGCCACTGAAGCTTTCTTT.

The chain has TRBV28 and TRBJ1-5; tentative D call: TRBD1 (5 bases). V was pared by 1 base and J by 7 bases, with 14 bases between. Per germline, CDR1 MDHEN and CDR2 SYDVKM. The CDR3 has 15 residues. DNA of the CDR3: TGTGCCAGCAGTTTATCGGGGGGACGCGTACAGCCCCAGCATTTT. Amino acids: CASSLSGGRVQPQHF. Full variable domain (rest looked up from reference TRBV28 and TRBJ1-5): DVKVTQSSRYLVKRTGEKVFLECVQDMDHENMFWYRQDPGLGLRLIYFSYDVKMKEKGDIPEGYSVSREKKERFSLILESASTNQTSMYLCASSLSGGRVQPQHFGDGTRLSIL.

V and J are TRBV18 and TRBJ1-1; possible D gene TRBD1, 5 bases. The CDR3 is made up of 15 amino acids. Germline loops: CDR1 KGHSH, CDR2 LQKENI. V dropped 0 bases and J dropped 3 bases, with 11 bases sitting between them. The CDR3 spells CASSPPARVDTEAFF. Here the CDR3 DNA reads TGTGCCAGCTCACCACCCGCCAGGGTGGACACTGAAGCTTTCTTT.

This chain connects TRBV15 to TRBJ1-1; D remains unclear. This CDR3 spans 13 amino acids. Between the trimmed V and J ends, which lost 5 bases and 1 base, there was a span of 8 bases. The germline CDR1 and CDR2 sequences are LNHNV and YYDKDF (reference sequence). CDR3 residues: CATSPRGNTEAFF. CDR3 nucleotide sequence: TGTGCCACCAGCCCACGGGGGAACACTGAAGCTTTCTTT. The complete variable domain, with remaining parts taken from reference TRBV15 and TRBJ1-1, reads DAMVIQNPRYQVTQFGKPVTLSCSQTLNHNVMYWYQQKSSQAPKLLFHYYDKDFNNEADTPDNFQSRRPNTSFCFLDIRSPGLGDTAMYLCATSPRGNTEAFFGQGTRLTVV.

The rearrangement uses TRBV2 and TRBJ2-1; TRBD2 aligns across 9 bases. The junction had 7 bases not matched to a gene; V was cut back by 3 bases and J by 16 bases. The length of the CDR3 is 12 residues. Germline V gene sequence: CDR1 SNHLY, CDR2 FYNNEI. CDR3 sequence reads: CASSDVAGVEFF. The CDR3 DNA is TGTGCCAGCAGTGATGTAGCGGGAGTAGAATTCTTC.

This clonotype has a handful of counts. This rearrangement joins TRBV7-2 to TRBJ2-7; 8 bases align to TRBD1. CDR1 and CDR2 from the germline V gene are SGHTA and FQGNSA. With V trimmed by 2 bases and J by 1 base, 7 bases remained unmatched. The CDR3 has 16 amino acids. This CDR3 is CASSLSAGGFSYEQYF. CDR3 coding DNA: TGTGCCAGCAGCTTATCGGCAGGGGGCTTTTCCTACGAGCAGTACTTC.

The chain couples TRBV11-3 to TRBJ1-2; D is unclear. In germline, CDR1 is SGHNT, CDR2 YENEEA. This CDR3 has 13 residues. V lost 0 bases to trimming and J lost 8 bases, with 10 bases between them. DNA of the CDR3: TGTGCCAGCAGCTTAGAATTCTCCGGCGGCTACACCTTC. It encodes CASSLEFSGGYTF.

The chain carries TRBV12-3 or TRBV12-4 and TRBJ1-1, with D possibly TRBD1 on 5 matching bases. The V and J ends lost 7 bases and 5 bases respectively, with 14 bases between them. The CDR3 runs 13 residues. The CDR3 region is CASTMGGRTEAFF. The CDR3 DNA sequence: TGTGCCAGCACCATGGGGGGGAGAACTGAAGCTTTCTTT.

The genes are TRBV6-1 and TRBJ2-7, with 8 bases identical to TRBD1. J lost 3 bases, V lost 6 bases, and 13 bases had no gene match. Germline V CDR1 and CDR2: MNHNS, SASEGT. The CDR3 extends over 16 amino acids. The CDR3 protein is CASRNPRDRGFYEQYF. The CDR3 DNA is TGTGCCAGCAGAAACCCCCGCGACAGGGGTTTCTACGAGCAGTACTTC.

This chain uses TRBV20-1 with TRBJ1-1, with TRBD1 matching 9 bases. The length of the CDR3 is 12 residues. Germline CDR1 reads DFQATT; CDR2 reads SNEGSKA (reference sequence). Trimming removed 5 bases from V and 5 bases from J; junction bases left unmatched: 3. The CDR3 DNA follows: TGCAGTGCTCGTGGGACAGGGACTGAAGCTTTCTTT. It yields the protein CSARGTGTEAFF.

This clonotype was seen a few times. The rearrangement uses TRBV19 and TRBJ1-5, with D possibly being TRBD1 (5 bases). V lost 5 bases, J lost 6 bases, and 23 bases lay in between. Germline CDR1 LNHDA, CDR2 SQIVND (reference sequence). The CDR3 length is 17 residues. DNA for the CDR3: TGTGCCAGTAGTCCAAGACGCGGGGCAGGGACCCCTCAGCCCCAGCATTTT. The encoded protein is CASSPRRGAGTPQPQHF.

The chain carries TRBV6-1 and TRBJ1-5, with TRBD1 matching 10 bases. The germline V gene has CDR1 MNHNS and CDR2 SASEGT. The junction had 5 bases not matched to a gene; V was cut back by 6 bases and J by 6 bases. CDR3 length equals 14 residues. CDR3 region: CASSPGTGVQPQHF. CDR3 coding DNA: TGTGCCAGCAGCCCCGGGACAGGGGTTCAGCCCCAGCATTTT.

The gene calls are TRBV6-1 and TRBJ1-1; 9 bases line up with TRBD1. This CDR3 region has 15 residues. Per germline, CDR1 MNHNS and CDR2 SASEGT. V gave up 6 bases and J gave up 4 bases; unmatched junction bases: 9. CDR3 nucleotide sequence: TGTGCCAGCAGAACCACAGGGGGCGCGGGCACTGAAGCTTTCTTT. Translated: CASRTTGGAGTEAFF.

This clonotype counts as medium-sized. The genes are TRBV6-1 and TRBJ1-5; no reliable D call. This CDR3 comprises 14 residues. Germline CDR1 and CDR2: MNHNS and SASEGT. V was cut by 7 bases and J by 6 bases, with 16 bases left in between. The CDR3 DNA sequence: TGTGCCAGCATCGGATGGGAGCTGGGTCAGCCCCAGCATTTT. It codes for CASIGWELGQPQHF.

This clonotype is classed as medium-sized. The chain links TRBV15 to TRBJ2-1; D is unresolved. The V gene lost 5 bases and the J gene lost 2 bases, with 16 bases spanning the gap. The CDR3 has 16 amino acids. Per germline, CDR1 LNHNV and CDR2 YYDKDF (reference sequence). CDR3 coding DNA: TGTGCCACCAGCCCCGTCCGCGTGAGGCCCTACAATGAGCAGTTCTTC. This encodes CATSPVRVRPYNEQFF.

V usage is TRBV20-1 and J usage is TRBJ1-1; 8 positions agree with TRBD1. Germline CDR1 reads DFQATT; CDR2 reads SNEGSKA (reference sequence). Trimming at V came to 6 bases and at J to 8 bases, leaving 11 bases not matched to a gene. The CDR3 has 13 residues. The CDR3 sequence is CSAEMGQVGEAFF. DNA of the CDR3: TGCAGTGCGGAGATGGGACAGGTCGGGGAAGCTTTCTTT.

This clonotype was counted a few times. V and J are TRBV7-4 and TRBJ2-6; D assignment may be TRBD1 or TRBD2 (5 bases each). Trimming removed 5 bases at V and 0 bases at J, with 17 bases between. Germline CDR1 and CDR2: SGHVT and SQSDAQ. CDR3 length equals 18 residues. As DNA, the CDR3 is TGTGCCAGCAGCGTAGGGGCGGGTCCGAGCTCTGGGGCCAACGTCCTGACTTTC. Amino acid sequence: CASSVGAGPSSGANVLTF.

The chain couples TRBV20-1 to TRBJ2-3; 9 bases line up with TRBD2. V lost 6 bases and J lost 3; bases outside the gene matches: 7. This CDR3 region has 14 residues. The germline V gene has CDR1 DFQATT and CDR2 SNEGSKA (reference sequence). For the CDR3, the DNA is TGCAGTGCGCCACTAGCGGGTCGGACAGATACGCAGTATTTT. It is translated as CSAPLAGRTDTQYF.

This clonotype occurred once. The gene calls are TRBV20-1 and TRBJ2-2; 8 bases are shared with TRBD2. CDR1 is DFQATT and CDR2 is SNEGSKA in the germline V gene (reference sequence). J lost 3 bases, V lost 6 bases, and 9 bases had no gene match. This CDR3 is 15 amino acids long. This CDR3 is CSAPTSGIDTGELFF. The CDR3 DNA is TGCAGTGCACCCACTAGCGGTATCGACACCGGGGAGCTGTTTTTT.

The J gene is TRBJ2-1, the V gene TRBV7-2; D is perhaps TRBD1 (6 bases). Germline V CDR1 and CDR2: SGHTA, FQGNSA. V lost 2 bases to trimming and J lost 7 bases, with 15 bases between them. This CDR3 is 15 amino acids long. The CDR3 protein is CASSLKQGLRNEQFF. Here the CDR3 DNA reads TGTGCCAGCAGCTTAAAGCAGGGGCTACGGAATGAGCAGTTCTTC. Combining the CDR3 with reference TRBV7-2 and TRBJ2-1 gives the whole variable domain GAGVSQSPSNKVTEKGKDVELRCDPISGHTALYWYRQSLGQGLEFLIYFQGNSAPDKSGLPSDRFSAERTGGSVSTLTIQRTQQEDSAVYLCASSLKQGLRNEQFFGPGTRLTVL.